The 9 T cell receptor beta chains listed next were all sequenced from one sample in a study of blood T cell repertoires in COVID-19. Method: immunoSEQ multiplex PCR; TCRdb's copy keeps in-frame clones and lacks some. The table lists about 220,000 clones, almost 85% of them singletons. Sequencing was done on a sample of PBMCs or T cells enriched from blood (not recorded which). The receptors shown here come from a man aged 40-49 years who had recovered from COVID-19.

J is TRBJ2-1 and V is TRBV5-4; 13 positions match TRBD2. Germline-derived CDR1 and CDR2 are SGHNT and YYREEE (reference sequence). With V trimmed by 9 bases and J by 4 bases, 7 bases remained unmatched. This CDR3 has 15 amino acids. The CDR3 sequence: CAMQAGLAGYNEQFF. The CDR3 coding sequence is TGTGCCATGCAAGCGGGACTAGCGGGGTACAATGAGCAGTTCTTC.

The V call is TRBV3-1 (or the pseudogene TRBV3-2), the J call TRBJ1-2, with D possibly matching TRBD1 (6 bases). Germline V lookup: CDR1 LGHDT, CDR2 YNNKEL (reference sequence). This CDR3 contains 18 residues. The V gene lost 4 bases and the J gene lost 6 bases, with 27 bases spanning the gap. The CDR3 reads CASSRAGPRGPSRDGYTF. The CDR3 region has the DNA TGTGCCAGCAGCCGCGCCGGGCCCAGGGGCCCCTCAAGGGATGGCTACACCTTC.

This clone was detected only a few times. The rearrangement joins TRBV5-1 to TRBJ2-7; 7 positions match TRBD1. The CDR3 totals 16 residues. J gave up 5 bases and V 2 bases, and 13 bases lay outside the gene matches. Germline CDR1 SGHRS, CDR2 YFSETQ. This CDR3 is CASSFSDRVDGNEQYF. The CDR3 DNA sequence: TGCGCCAGCAGCTTTTCTGACAGGGTTGATGGTAACGAGCAGTACTTC.

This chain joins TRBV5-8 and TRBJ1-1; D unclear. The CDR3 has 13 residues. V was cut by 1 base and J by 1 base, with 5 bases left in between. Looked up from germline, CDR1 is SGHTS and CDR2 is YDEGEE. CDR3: CASSLTANTEAFF. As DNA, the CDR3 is TGTGCCAGCAGCTTGACAGCGAACACTGAAGCTTTCTTT.

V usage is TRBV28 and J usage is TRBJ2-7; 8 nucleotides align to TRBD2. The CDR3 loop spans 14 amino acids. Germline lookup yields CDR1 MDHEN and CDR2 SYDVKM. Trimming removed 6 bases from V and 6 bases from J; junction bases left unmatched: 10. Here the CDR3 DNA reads TGTGCCAGCAGGGACGGGACTAGGAATGGCGAGCAGTACTTC. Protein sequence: CASRDGTRNGEQYF. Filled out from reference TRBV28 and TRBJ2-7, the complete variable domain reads DVKVTQSSRYLVKRTGEKVFLECVQDMDHENMFWYRQDPGLGLRLIYFSYDVKMKEKGDIPEGYSVSREKKERFSLILESASTNQTSMYLCASRDGTRNGEQYFGPGTRLTVT.

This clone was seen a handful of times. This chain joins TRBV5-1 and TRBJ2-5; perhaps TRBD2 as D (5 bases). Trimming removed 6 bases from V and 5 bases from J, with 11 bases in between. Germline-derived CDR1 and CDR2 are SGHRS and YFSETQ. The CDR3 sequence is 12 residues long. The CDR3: CASNPGGETQYF. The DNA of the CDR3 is TGCGCCAGCAACCCCGGCGGGGAGACCCAGTACTTC.

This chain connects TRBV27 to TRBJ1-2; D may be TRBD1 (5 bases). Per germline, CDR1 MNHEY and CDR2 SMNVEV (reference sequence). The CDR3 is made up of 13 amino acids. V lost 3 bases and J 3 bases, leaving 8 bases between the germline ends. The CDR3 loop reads CASSLRGDYGYTF. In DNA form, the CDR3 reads TGTGCCAGCAGTTTGCGGGGGGACTATGGCTACACCTTC.

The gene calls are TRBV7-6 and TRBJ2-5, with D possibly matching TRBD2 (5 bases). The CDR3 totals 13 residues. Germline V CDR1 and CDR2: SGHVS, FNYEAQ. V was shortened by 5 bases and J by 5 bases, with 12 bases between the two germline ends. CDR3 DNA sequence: TGTGCCAGCAGCGGACTCCCCGGGGAGACCCAGTACTTC. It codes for CASSGLPGETQYF.

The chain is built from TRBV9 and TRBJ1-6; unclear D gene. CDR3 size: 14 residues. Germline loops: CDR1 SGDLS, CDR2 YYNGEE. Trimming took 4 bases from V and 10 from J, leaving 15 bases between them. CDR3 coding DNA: TGTGCCAGCAGCTTGGACTCCTCAGGATCACCCCTCCACTTT. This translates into CASSLDSSGSPLHF.